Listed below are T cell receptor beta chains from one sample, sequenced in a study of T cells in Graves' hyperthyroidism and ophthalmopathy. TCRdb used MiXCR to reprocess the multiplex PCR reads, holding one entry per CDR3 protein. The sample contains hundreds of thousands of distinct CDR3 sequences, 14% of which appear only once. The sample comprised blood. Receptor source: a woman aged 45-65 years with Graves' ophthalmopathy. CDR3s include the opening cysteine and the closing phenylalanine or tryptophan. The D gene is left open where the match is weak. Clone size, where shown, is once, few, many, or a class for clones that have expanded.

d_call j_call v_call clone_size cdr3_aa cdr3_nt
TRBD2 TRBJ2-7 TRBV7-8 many CASSLRRLAGVSGRDSYEQYF TGTGCCAGCAGCTTACGAAGACTAGCGGGAGTTTCGGGAAGAGATTCCTACGAGCAGTACTTC
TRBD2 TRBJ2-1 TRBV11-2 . CTSSAGLAIERSNEQFF TGTACCAGCAGCGCGGGACTAGCAATAGAAAGATCTAATGAGCAGTTCTTC
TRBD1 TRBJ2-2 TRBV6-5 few CASSSTGVLHTGELFF TGTGCCAGCAGCTCAACAGGGGTGTTACACACCGGGGAGCTGTTTTTT
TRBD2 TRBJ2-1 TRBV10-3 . CAITSGRAGENNEQFF TGTGCCATCACTAGCGGGAGGGCCGGTGAAAACAATGAGCAGTTCTTC
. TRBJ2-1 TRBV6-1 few CASSTDRLLSGSVYNEQFF TGTGCCAGCAGCACGGACAGGCTTCTAAGCGGGAGTGTTTACAATGAGCAGTTCTTC
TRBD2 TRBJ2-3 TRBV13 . CASSLVTGLAGIVNTQYF TGTGCCAGCAGCTTAGTAACGGGACTAGCGGGAATTGTCAATACGCAGTATTTT
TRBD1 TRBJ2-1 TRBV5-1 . CASSYDRGSNEQFF TGCGCCAGCAGCTACGACAGGGGTAGCAATGAGCAGTTCTTC
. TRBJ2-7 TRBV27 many CASSLSRGAGLAPSPLQYF TGTGCCAGCAGTTTATCCCGGGGCGCCGGGCTAGCCCCAAGCCCATTGCAGTACTTC
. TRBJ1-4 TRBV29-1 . CSVGAEKLFF TGCAGCGTTGGGGCAGAAAAACTGTTTTTT
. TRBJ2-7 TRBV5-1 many CASSLATGTYEQYF TGCGCCAGCAGCTTGGCTACGGGAACCTACGAGCAGTACTTC
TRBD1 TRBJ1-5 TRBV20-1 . CSARNPQGSQPQHF TGCAGTGCTAGGAACCCACAGGGGAGTCAGCCCCAGCATTTT
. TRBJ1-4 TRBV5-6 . CASSLERGEKLFF TGTGCCAGCAGCCTTGAGCGTGGTGAAAAACTGTTTTTT
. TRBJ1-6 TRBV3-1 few CASSLVDRHSPLHF TGTGCCAGCAGCTTAGTCGACCGTCATTCACCCCTCCACTTT
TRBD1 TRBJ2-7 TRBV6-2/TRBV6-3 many CASSSRDRGLYEQYF TGTGCCAGCAGCTCTCGGGACAGGGGGTTGTACGAGCAGTACTTC
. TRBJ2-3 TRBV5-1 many CASSQDSHTDTQYF TGCGCCAGCAGCCAGGACAGTCACACAGATACGCAGTATTTT
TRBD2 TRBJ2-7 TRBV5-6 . CASSIAGDSPREQYF TGTGCCAGCAGTATAGCGGGAGACTCTCCGCGGGAGCAGTACTTC
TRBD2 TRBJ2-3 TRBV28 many CASSLLGLAADTQYF TGTGCCAGCAGTTTATTGGGACTAGCTGCAGATACGCAGTATTTT
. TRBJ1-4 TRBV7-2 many CASSPGVSGEKLFF TGTGCCAGCAGCCCAGGGGTCTCAGGTGAAAAACTGTTTTTT
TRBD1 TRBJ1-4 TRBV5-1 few CASSPLTGGNEKLFF TGCGCCAGCAGCCCGCTGACAGGGGGTAATGAAAAACTGTTTTTT